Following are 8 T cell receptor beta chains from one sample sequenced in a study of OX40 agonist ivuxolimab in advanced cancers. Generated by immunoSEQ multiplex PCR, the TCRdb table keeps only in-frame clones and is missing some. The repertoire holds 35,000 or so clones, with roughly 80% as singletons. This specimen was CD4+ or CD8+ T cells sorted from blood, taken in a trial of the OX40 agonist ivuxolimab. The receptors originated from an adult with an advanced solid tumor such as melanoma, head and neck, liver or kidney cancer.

The CDR3 protein is CASSSGERGLNSPLHF. The CDR3 nucleotides read TGTGCCAGCAGCTCAGGGGAGAGGGGCCTTAATTCACCCCTCCACTTT. The gene calls are TRBV7-9 and TRBJ1-6, with D maybe TRBD1 (6 bases). The V end was cut by 4 bases, the J end by 6 bases, with 16 bases between. The CDR3 runs to 16 residues. From germline, CDR1 is SEHNR and CDR2 FQNEAQ (reference sequence).

This chain's CDR3 is CASRQVTGFTEAFF. For the CDR3, the DNA is TGTGCCAGCAGACAAGTAACAGGGTTCACTGAAGCTTTCTTT. The chain employs TRBV6-5 and TRBJ1-1, with D maybe TRBD1 (6 bases). The V gene lost 6 bases and the J gene lost 4 bases, with 15 bases spanning the gap. Germline V gene lookup returns CDR1 MNHEY and CDR2 SVGAGI. This CDR3 comprises 14 residues.

The CDR3 DNA sequence: TGTGCCAGTAGTATGTTCCTAGGGGGACTAGCGGTGAATACGCAGTATTTT. Its translation: CASSMFLGGLAVNTQYF. V and J are TRBV19 and TRBJ2-3, with 11 bases aligning to TRBD2. The V and J ends lost 3 bases and 7 bases, in that order; junction bases with no gene match: 12. The germline V gene encodes CDR1 LNHDA and CDR2 SQIVND (reference sequence). This CDR3 is 17 amino acids long.

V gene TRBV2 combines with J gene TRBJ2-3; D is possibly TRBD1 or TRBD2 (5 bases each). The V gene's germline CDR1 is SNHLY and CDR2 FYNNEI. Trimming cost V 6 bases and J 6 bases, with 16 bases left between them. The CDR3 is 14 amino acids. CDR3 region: CASSLVGEWDTQYF. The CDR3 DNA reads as TGTGCCAGCAGCCTGGTAGGGGAGTGGGATACGCAGTATTTT.

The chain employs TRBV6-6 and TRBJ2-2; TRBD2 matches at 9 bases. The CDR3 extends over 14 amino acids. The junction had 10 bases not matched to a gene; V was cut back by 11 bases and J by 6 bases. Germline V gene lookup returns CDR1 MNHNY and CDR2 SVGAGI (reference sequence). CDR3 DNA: TGTGCCCTAGGCGGGGGGGAGCGAGCCGGGGAGCTGTTTTTT. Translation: CALGGGERAGELFF.

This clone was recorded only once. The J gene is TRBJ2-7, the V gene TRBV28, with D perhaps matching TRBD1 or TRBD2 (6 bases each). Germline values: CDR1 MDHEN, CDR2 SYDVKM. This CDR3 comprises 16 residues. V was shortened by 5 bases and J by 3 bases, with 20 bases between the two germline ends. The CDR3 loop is CASSMNFGGRIYEQYF. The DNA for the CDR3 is TGTGCCAGCAGTATGAATTTTGGGGGGCGGATCTACGAGCAGTACTTC.

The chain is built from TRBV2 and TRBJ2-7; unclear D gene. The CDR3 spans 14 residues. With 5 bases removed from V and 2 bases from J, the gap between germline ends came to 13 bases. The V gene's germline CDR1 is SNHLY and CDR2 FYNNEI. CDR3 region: CASSTPTSPYEQYF. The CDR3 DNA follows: TGTGCCAGCAGTACACCTACCTCCCCCTACGAGCAGTACTTC. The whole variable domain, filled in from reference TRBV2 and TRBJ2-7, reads EPEVTQTPSHQVTQMGQEVILRCVPISNHLYFYWYRQILGQKVEFLVSFYNNEISEKSEIFDDQFSVERPDGSNFTLKIRSTKLEDSAMYFCASSTPTSPYEQYFGPGTRLTVT.

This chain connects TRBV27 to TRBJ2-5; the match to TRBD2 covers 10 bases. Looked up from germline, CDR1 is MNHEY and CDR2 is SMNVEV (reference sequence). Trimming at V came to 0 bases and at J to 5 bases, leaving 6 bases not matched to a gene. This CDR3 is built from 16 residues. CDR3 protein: CASSLSSSGRGETQYF. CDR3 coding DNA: TGTGCCAGCAGTTTATCTTCGAGCGGGAGGGGGGAGACCCAGTACTTC.